Detailed here is one T cell receptor beta chain. The antigen remains undetermined. The isolated RNA, all of it, was reverse transcribed, so expressed TCRB transcripts were what got sequenced. Measured with immunoSEQ multiplex PCR; TCRdb has only the in-frame clones, and not every one. Here the sample spans 600,000 to 700,000 clones, around an eighth being singletons. The entry originates in a study of beta chain features in type 1 diabetes. The germline V gene encodes CDR1 LGHNA and CDR2 YSLEER. The CDR3 has 16 amino acids. The V gene end was trimmed by 4 bases and the J gene end by 5 bases; junction bases not matched to a gene: 10. Study-wide points: In all four CD4+ subsets, TCRB CDR3 length was significantly, moderately reduced in type 1 diabetes. TCRB rearrangement may or may not be influenced by HLA type; here this remained unresolved. The naive, central memory and Treg TCRB repertoires showed an apparent similarity that was greater among patients than among healthy donors.

This TCR came from a man aged 25 to 40 with type 1 diabetes. Specimen: naive CD4+ T cells from blood. This sequence joins TRBV4-3 and TRBJ2-3; 9 nucleotides line up with TRBD2. As DNA, the CDR3 is TGCGCCAGCAGCCGAGAGGGCGGGGGGGCCATAGATACGCAGTATTTT. This codes for CASSREGGGAIDTQYF.